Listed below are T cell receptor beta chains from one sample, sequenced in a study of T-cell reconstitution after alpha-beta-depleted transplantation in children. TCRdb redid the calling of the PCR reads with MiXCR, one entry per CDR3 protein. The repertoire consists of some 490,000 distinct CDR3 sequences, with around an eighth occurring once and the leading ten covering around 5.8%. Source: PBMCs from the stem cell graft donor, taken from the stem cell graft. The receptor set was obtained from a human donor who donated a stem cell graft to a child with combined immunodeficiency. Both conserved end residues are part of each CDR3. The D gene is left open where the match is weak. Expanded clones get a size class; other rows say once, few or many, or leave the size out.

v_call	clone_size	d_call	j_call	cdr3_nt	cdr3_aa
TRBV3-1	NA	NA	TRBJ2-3	TGTGCCAGCAGCCAAGACCACAGCGTTGAGCGATCCGGCACAGATACGCAGTATTTT	CASSQDHSVERSGTDTQYF
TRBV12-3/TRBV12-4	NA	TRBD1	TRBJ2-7	TGTGCCAGCAGTTTAGTACAGGGGCACTACGAGCAGTACTTC	CASSLVQGHYEQYF
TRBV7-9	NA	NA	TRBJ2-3	TGTGCCAGCAGCTTAAGGGAGTTCGATACGCAGTATTTT	CASSLREFDTQYF
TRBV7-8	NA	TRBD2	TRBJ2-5	TGTGCCAGCAGCTTACTAGCGGGGGCCCCCCAAGAGACCCAGTACTTC	CASSLLAGAPQETQYF
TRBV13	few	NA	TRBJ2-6	TGTGCCAGCAGCTTATGGCAGGGACTTACTGGGGCCAACGTCCTGACTTTC	CASSLWQGLTGANVLTF
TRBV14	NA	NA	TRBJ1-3	TGTGCCAGCAGCCCCTACTGGGGAGATGGAAACACCATATATTTT	CASSPYWGDGNTIYF
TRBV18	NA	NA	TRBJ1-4	TGTGCCAGCTCACCGACTGGACCTAATGAAAAACTGTTTTTT	CASSPTGPNEKLFF
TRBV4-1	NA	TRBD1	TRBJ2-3	TGCGCCAGCAGCCCCCAGGGGGCCCTAGGCACAGATACGCAGTATTTT	CASSPQGALGTDTQYF
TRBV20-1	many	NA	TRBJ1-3	TGCAGTGCTACCACCGGGGGAGGAAACACCATATATTTT	CSATTGGGNTIYF
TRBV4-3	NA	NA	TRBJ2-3	TGCGCCAGCAGCCCCCGAGCGCTAACTAGCACAGATACGCAGTATTTT	CASSPRALTSTDTQYF
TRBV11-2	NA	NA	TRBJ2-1	TGTGCCAGCAGCTTAACAAGGGCCTGGGACAATGAGCAGTTCTTC	CASSLTRAWDNEQFF
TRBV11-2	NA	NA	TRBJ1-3	TGTGCCAGCAGCTTCTCGATCATAAGGGGGAGGACTGGAAACACCATATATTTT	CASSFSIIRGRTGNTIYF
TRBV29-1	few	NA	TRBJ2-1	TGCAGCGGGGGCGCAGACAATGAGCAGTTCTTC	CSGGADNEQFF
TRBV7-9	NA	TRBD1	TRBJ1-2	TGTGTCAGCAGCTCTGGGACAGAATTTAACTATGGCTACACCTTC	CVSSSGTEFNYGYTF
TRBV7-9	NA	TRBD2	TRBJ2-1	TGTGCCAGTGAAGGGCTGGGCCGGAGAGCGGGGGATGAGCAGTTCTTC	CASEGLGRRAGDEQFF
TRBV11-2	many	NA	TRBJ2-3	TGTGCCAGCAGCTTACAGCGCACAGATACGCAGTATTTT	CASSLQRTDTQYF
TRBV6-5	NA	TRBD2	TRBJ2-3	TGTGCCAGCAGACCTCGACTAGCGCGCACAGATACGCAGTATTTT	CASRPRLARTDTQYF
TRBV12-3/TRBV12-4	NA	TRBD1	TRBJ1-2	TGTGCCAGCAGTTTTACCGGGACAGGGGACTATGGCTACACCTTC	CASSFTGTGDYGYTF
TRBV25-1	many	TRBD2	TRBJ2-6	TGTGCCAGCAGTCGGGGGGCTGGGGCCAACGTCCTGACTTTC	CASSRGAGANVLTF
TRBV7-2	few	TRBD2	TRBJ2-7	TGTGCCAGCAGTACAGGACTAGACGGGTACGAGCAGTACTTC	CASSTGLDGYEQYF
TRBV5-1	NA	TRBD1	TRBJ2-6	TGCGCCAGCAGCTGGACAGGGCTCGGGAGGGCCAACGTCCTGACTTTC	CASSWTGLGRANVLTF
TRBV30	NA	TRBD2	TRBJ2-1	TGTGCCTGGAGTACCGGGACTAGTTTGGTCTTC	CAWSTGTSLVF
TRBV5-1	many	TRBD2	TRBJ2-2	TGCGCCAGCAGCCTAACTAGCGACCAATGGCTGTTTTTT	CASSLTSDQWLFF
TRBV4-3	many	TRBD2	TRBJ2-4	TGCGCCAGCGGGGCCCAGCGGGGATCAAACATTCAGTACTTC	CASGAQRGSNIQYF
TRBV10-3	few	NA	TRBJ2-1	TGTGCCATCAGTGAGTCCTCGGGTTATTACAATGAGCAGTTCTTC	CAISESSGYYNEQFF
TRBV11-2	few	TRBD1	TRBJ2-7	TGTGCCAGCAGCTTTGAGGGGGCGGAAGGCGGCTACGAGCAGTACTTC	CASSFEGAEGGYEQYF